This paragraph reports one T cell receptor (beta chain). Its antigen is unidentified. The germline CDR1 and CDR2 sequences are KGHSH and LQKENI. The CDR3 contains 16 residues. V dropped 6 bases and J dropped 7; count of bases not matched to a gene: 14. Using its own MiXCR run on the 5' RACE reads, TCRdb lists one record per CDR3 protein. The sample carries hundreds of thousands of distinct CDR3 sequences, about 19% recorded once. This sample stems from a study of T cells after yellow fever vaccination. The study's findings and limits: Subsequent to the booster, the majority of primary-vaccination clones reappeared (around 95% CD4, about 90% CD8).

The V call is TRBV18, the J call TRBJ2-1; 8 bases map to TRBD2. This material consisted of PBMCs, taken before the yellow fever booster vaccination. This clonotype was sampled from a man younger than 35 who received the YFV17D yellow fever vaccine. CDR3 DNA: TGTGCCAGCTCCCCCATTGCGGGGGGCCGATGGAATGAGCAGTTCTTC. Protein: CASSPIAGGRWNEQFF.